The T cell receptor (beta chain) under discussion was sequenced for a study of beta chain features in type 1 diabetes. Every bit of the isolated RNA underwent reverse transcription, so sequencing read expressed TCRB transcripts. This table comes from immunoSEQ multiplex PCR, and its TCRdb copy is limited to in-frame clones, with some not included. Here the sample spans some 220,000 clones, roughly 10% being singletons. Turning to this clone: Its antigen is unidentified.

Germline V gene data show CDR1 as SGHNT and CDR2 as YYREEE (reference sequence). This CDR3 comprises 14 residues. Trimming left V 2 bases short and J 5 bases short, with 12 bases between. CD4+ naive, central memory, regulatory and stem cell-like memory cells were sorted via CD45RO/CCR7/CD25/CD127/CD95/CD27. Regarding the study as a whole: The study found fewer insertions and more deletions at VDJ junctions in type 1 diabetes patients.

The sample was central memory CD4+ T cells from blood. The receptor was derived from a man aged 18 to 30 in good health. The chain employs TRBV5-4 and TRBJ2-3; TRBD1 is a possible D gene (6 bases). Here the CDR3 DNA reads TGTGCCAGCAGCTTTCCGACAGGTGGAGATACGCAGTATTTT. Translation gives CASSFPTGGDTQYF.